This T cell receptor (beta chain) derives from a study of read filtering for tumor transcriptome and immune sequencing (dated by TCRdb to the early 2020s). Some background on the complete study: Of the patients in the cohort, fewer than 20 were male and 14 to 15 were female, and their mean age was around 64 years, with a range of about 40 to 85. TCR-region mapped reads per sample ranged from about 4 to 10.27 million with IR-seq versus only roughly 75 to 1273 with RNA-seq. Using the same bone marrow samples, the study ran both targeted immune repertoire sequencing and bulk whole-transcriptome sequencing and then compared the TCR repertoires from each method. As a main aim, a read-filtering strategy for immune repertoire data was addressed, with the specific question being whether clonotypes supported by a single read should be removed. By revised international staging, eight or nine patients were R-ISS I, 15 to 20 were R-ISS II and about 7 were R-ISS III. Whole-transcriptome libraries were prepared with the TruSeq RNA Access Library Prep Kit after DNase treatment. Paper-wide results and their limitations: The correlation between IR-seq and RNA-seq shared clonotype proportions was increased by removal of single-read clonotypes. Single-read clonotypes made up 80% to 85% of clonotypes but roughly 3.2% of total reads in IR-seq, and 70% to 75% of clonotypes and roughly 45% of reads in RNA-seq. IR-seq captured clonotypes at much higher depth and more reliably than RNA-seq, and smaller IR-seq throughput sufficed to identify most shared clonotypes. The sorted CD138-negative fraction was composed of a mixed bone marrow immune population rather than of purified T cells.

At the junction V is shortened by 0 bases and J by 0 bases, with 8 bases in between. The germline V gene (reference sequence) gives CDR1 as LGHDT and CDR2 as YNNKEL. From its cysteine to its phenylalanine, the CDR3 spans 16 amino acids. Only the CDR3 region is kept as DNA, spanning 48 bases read in frame from base 1. Worth noting for this clonotype: Its antigen has not been determined. Within one base of it there is no much larger clone, and no base qualities were kept.

Every patient had bone marrow sampled at the time of active disease. Ficoll-Hypaque density gradient centrifugation was used to isolate bone marrow mononuclear cells. To remove myeloma plasma cells, the cells were labeled with CD138 magnetic microbeads on a MACS separator, and CD138-negative cells were then collected by negative selection. Flow cytometry on an Attune NxT with CD138 antibodies was used to check the purity of the isolated cells. TRIzol reagent was used to extract total RNA, and a NanoDrop spectrophotometer was used to quantify the extracted RNA. Paired RNA-seq and IR-seq were performed on each patient's CD138-negative bone marrow sample. Starting from 400 ng RNA, TCR libraries were constructed with the Immunoverse kit using molecular barcoded adaptors that cover the alpha/delta and beta/gamma chains. The same RNA used for transcriptome sequencing was used for TCR library preparation. TCR libraries were sequenced on an Illumina HiSeq 4000 with 2 x 150 cycles. Per the authors' processing: Using MiXCR, which included quality filtering and error correction, TCR reads were aligned to human V, D, J and C references and then assembled into CDR3 clonotypes. Clonotype counts and gene usage diversity were analyzed with the tcR package in R. Raw mapping reads were checked after the RNA-seq reads had been mapped by STAR aligner version 2.5.3a onto the human GRCh37 genome. To test how sequencing depth affects detected clonotypes, IR-seq fastq files were randomly downsampled with Seqtk 1.3. TCRdb passed the public sequencing reads through fastp at Q25 and MiXCR, retaining productive beta sequences. Every entry covers one CDR3 protein and lists the most common genes and DNA from its rows. The V and J calls were not made by the authors but by TCRdb's processing. This sample has about 62,000 distinct CDR3 sequences in its table, and approximately 18% of those were observed once. Roughly a tenth of the sample lies in the top ten.

The sequence is built from TRBV3-1 and TRBJ2-2; a tentative D call is TRBD2 (6 bases match). Source material: a population of CD138-negative cells sorted from bone marrow. According to the study, the label for this sample's cell subset or site signals: bone marrow mononuclear cells depleted of CD138+ plasma/myeloma cells by negative magnetic selection. This clonotype was obtained from a donor aged 40 or older with multiple myeloma. The CDR3 in this case is CASSQETSSNTGELFF. The nucleotide sequence reads as follows: TGTGCCAGCAGCCAAGAGACTAGTTCGAACACCGGGGAGCTGTTTTTT.